The 7 T cell receptor beta chains reported below all come from one sample, sequenced in a study of tissue T cells after allogeneic stem cell transplantation. Using immunoSEQ multiplex PCR, the repertoire was profiled, and TCRdb retains in-frame clones only, with some absent. The sample consists of over 15,000 clones, around 70% of them appearing once. What was sequenced was spleen. The receptors were sampled from a female BALB/c mouse in good health. MHC haplotype of the strain: H2-d.

As to this clone: Germline and genes: mouse. The read ends 1 residue before the CDR3 terminus; that terminus is restored from the germline J gene. V gene TRBV19 combines with J gene TRBJ1-1, with 7 bases that match TRBD1. V was clipped by 2 bases and J by 1 base; unmatched bases: 2. The CDR3 consists of 14 residues. CDR1 is FNHDT, CDR2 SITEND, per germline (reference sequence). Here the CDR3 reads CASSIRDRNTEVFF. CDR3 DNA (partial): TGTGCCAGCAGTATCCGGGACAGAAACACAGAAGTCTTC. Full variable domain (outside the CDR3, taken from reference TRBV19 and TRBJ1-1): GGIITQTPKFLIGQEGQKLTLKCQQNFNHDTMYWYRQDSGKGLRLIYYSITENDLQKGDLSEGYDASREKKSSFSLTVTSAQKNEMAVFLCASSIRDRNTEVFFGKGTRLTVV.

There are a few counts of this clone. Genes and germline are mouse. The sequenced fragment ends 1 residue before the CDR3 boundary, so the rest is inferred from the germline J gene. The V and J genes are TRBV5 and TRBJ1-2; 9 positions agree with TRBD1. Germline V gene data show CDR1 as LGHNA and CDR2 as YNLKQL (reference sequence). This CDR3 spans 14 amino acids. Germline trimming cut 1 base from V and 3 bases from J; bases unmatched to any gene: 0. CDR3 sequence: CASSQGTGDSDYTF. The sequenced CDR3 bases are TGTGCCAGCAGCCAAGGGACAGGGGACTCCGACTACACC.

Worth noting for this clone: The gene symbols are mouse symbols. The CDR3 extends 1 residue past the end of the read, so its final part is completed from the germline J gene. The J gene is TRBJ2-1, the V gene TRBV13-2; D uncertain. This CDR3 region has 13 residues. Trimming stripped 5 bases from V and 3 bases from J, with 9 bases between. CDR1 and CDR2 from the germline V gene are NNHNN and SYGAGS (reference sequence). CDR3 region: CASGPEFYAEQFF. The CDR3 DNA, read in part, is TGTGCCAGCGGCCCGGAATTCTATGCTGAGCAGTTC.

This clone occurred once. Mouse names are used for the genes. The read finishes 1 residue shy of the CDR3 end, and the germline J gene is used to complete it. The chain recombines TRBV5 with TRBJ2-1; TRBD2 is a possible D gene (5 bases). CDR1 and CDR2 from the germline V gene are LGHNA and YNLKQL (reference sequence). The CDR3 contains 15 residues. Trimming removed 1 base from V and 0 bases from J, with 7 bases in between. CDR3 region: CASSQAGNNYAEQFF. Partial CDR3 DNA: TGTGCCAGCAGCCAAGCTGGGAATAACTATGCTGAGCAGTTC.

About this clone: Gene and germline names: mouse. Read coverage stops 1 residue before the CDR3 terminus; the germline J gene supplies the remainder. The chain joins TRBV5 to TRBJ2-4; D gene uncertain. V was pared by 0 bases and J by 8 bases, with 6 bases between. The germline CDR1 and CDR2 sequences are LGHNA and YNLKQL (reference sequence). The CDR3 extends over 12 amino acids. Partial CDR3 DNA: TGTGCCAGCAGCCAAGAAGCAATCACCTTGTAC. As protein: CASSQEAITLY. The full CDR3 is CASSQEAITLYF.

For this clone: Gene names and germline refer to mouse. The read falls 1 residue short of the CDR3 end, and the missing part is taken from the germline J gene. The rearrangement joins TRBV13-3 to TRBJ2-3, with D tentatively TRBD1 (6 bases). V was trimmed by 0 bases and J by 0 bases, leaving 8 bases between them. The V gene's germline CDR1 is NNHDY and CDR2 SYVADS. This CDR3 comprises 15 residues. Here the CDR3 reads CASSDDGTSAETLYF. The sequenced CDR3 bases are TGTGCCAGCAGTGATGACGGGACAAGTGCAGAAACGCTGTAT.

On this clone: The genes are named according to mouse. The read stops 1 residue short of the end of the CDR3; the missing end is completed from the germline J gene. The V gene is TRBV13-2, the J gene TRBJ1-2; the D gene is possibly TRBD1 (6 bases). The germline V and J ends were trimmed by 6 bases and 2 bases, with 8 bases remaining between them. In germline, CDR1 is NNHNN, CDR2 SYGAGS (reference sequence). The CDR3 extends over 12 amino acids. Here the CDR3 reads CASEGGNSDYTF. The DNA read from the CDR3 is TGTGCCAGCGAAGGGGGGAACTCCGACTACACC.